The 19 T cell receptor beta chains in this list originate from one sample, sequenced in a study of graft-versus-host responses after intestinal transplantation. Assay used: immunoSEQ multiplex PCR; TCRdb lists only in-frame clones, some missing. The sample has about 39,000 clones; about 90% are singletons. This material consisted of PBMCs, taken almost 270 days after transplant. The receptors were gathered from a human patient who received an intestinal transplant, so some T cells may come from the graft donor.

This clone came up once. The V gene is TRBV6-4, the J gene TRBJ2-3, with unresolved D. Germline V gene sequence: CDR1 MRHNA, CDR2 SNTAGT. The CDR3 runs to 13 residues. V was trimmed by 4 bases and J by 2 bases, leaving 7 bases between them. The CDR3 loop reads CASSVANTDTQYF. CDR3 in DNA: TGTGCCAGCAGTGTCGCTAACACAGATACGCAGTATTTT.

CDR3 residues: CATRNPGGGGETQYF. CDR3 bases: TGTGCCACCCGGAACCCGGGGGGGGGAGGAGAGACCCAGTACTTC. The J gene is TRBJ2-5, the V gene TRBV10-3, with 8 positions matching TRBD2. Germline trimming cut 10 bases from V and 4 bases from J; bases unmatched to any gene: 14. This CDR3 is built from 15 residues. Germline-derived CDR1 and CDR2 are ENHRY and SYGVKD.

This clone showed up just once. The rearrangement joins TRBV5-1 to TRBJ1-1, with 8 bases identical to TRBD1. The trim removed 0 bases at V and 3 bases at J, leaving 7 bases unmatched. Germline V lookup: CDR1 SGHRS, CDR2 YFSETQ. The CDR3 runs to 16 residues. DNA of the CDR3: TGCGCCAGCAGCTTGGCCGGCAGGGGGCTGGACACTGAAGCTTTCTTT. Amino acid sequence: CASSLAGRGLDTEAFF.

This clone was detected only once. The V and J genes are TRBV7-9 and TRBJ1-5, with 7 bases fitting TRBD1. Germline values: CDR1 SEHNR, CDR2 FQNEAQ (reference sequence). The CDR3 loop spans 16 amino acids. V dropped 4 bases and J dropped 1; count of bases not matched to a gene: 7. The CDR3, as DNA: TGTGCCAGCAGCTCGACAGGGAAGGGAAGCAATCAGCCCCAGCATTTT. Translating it yields CASSSTGKGSNQPQHF. Filled out from reference TRBV7-9 and TRBJ1-5, the complete variable domain reads DTGVSQNPRHKITKRGQNVTFRCDPISEHNRLYWYRQTLGQGPEFLTYFQNEAQLEKSRLLSDRFSAERPKGSFSTLEIQRTEQGDSAMYLCASSSTGKGSNQPQHFGDGTRLSIL.

The gene calls are TRBV6-5 and TRBJ1-2; the D is unclear. V shed 2 bases and J shed 8 bases, with 12 bases lying between them. The CDR3 covers 13 residues. Germline CDR1 reads MNHEY; CDR2 reads SVGAGI. The CDR3 DNA follows: TGTGCCAGCAGTTACGGGGAGGGCGGGGGCTACACCTTC. It specifies CASSYGEGGGYTF.

The chain has TRBV6-5 and TRBJ2-1, with D perhaps TRBD1 (6 bases). Germline loops: CDR1 MNHEY, CDR2 SVGAGI. The CDR3 runs to 15 residues. Trimming removed 6 bases from V and 4 bases from J, with 16 bases in between. CDR3 nucleotide sequence: TGTGCCAGCAGCTCCAGGGGCTACGGGTACAATGAGCAGTTCTTC. It encodes CASSSRGYGYNEQFF.

The V gene is TRBV6-6, the J gene TRBJ1-6; tentatively, D is TRBD1 (6 bases). Germline V gene data show CDR1 as MNHNY and CDR2 as SVGAGI (reference sequence). The CDR3 length is 15 residues. V shed 5 bases and J shed 4 bases, with 12 bases lying between them. CDR3 DNA sequence: TGTGCCAGCAGTCCCCTGACAGGATATAATTCACCCCTCCACTTT. This codes for CASSPLTGYNSPLHF.

This chain links TRBV25-1 with TRBJ1-1; 8 positions agree with TRBD1. V shed 4 bases and J 4 bases; nucleotides not matched to a gene: 8. CDR3 length: 15 amino acids. From germline, CDR1 is MGHDK and CDR2 SYGVNS. CDR3 coding DNA: TGTGCCAGCAGTGTGCAGGGGGCGCGAGGCACTGAAGCTTTCTTT. It codes for CASSVQGARGTEAFF.

J is TRBJ1-1 and V is TRBV7-6, with D unresolved. V lost 2 bases, J lost 8 bases, and 15 bases lay in between. Germline loops: CDR1 SGHVS, CDR2 FNYEAQ. This CDR3 contains 14 residues. The CDR3 region has the DNA TGTGCCAGCAGCTTACAGAGCGGCTGGCGGGAAGCTTTCTTT. As protein: CASSLQSGWREAFF.

Note on this clone: The junction does not match germline at one end; this may be a read error. V and J are TRBV27 and TRBJ2-7; 8 bases map to TRBD1. CDR1 and CDR2 from the germline V gene are MNHEY and SMNVEV (reference sequence). This CDR3 spans 14 amino acids. The CDR3 bases are TGTACCAGCAGTTTAGGACAGGGCCCCCTCGAGCAGTACTTC. Its translation is CTSSLGQGPLEQYF.

The chain is built from TRBV6-5 and TRBJ2-1; no clear D gene. V was shortened by 0 bases and J by 4 bases, with 7 bases between the two germline ends. The CDR3 covers 14 residues. Germline loops: CDR1 MNHEY, CDR2 SVGAGI. The CDR3 region has the DNA TGTGCCAGCAGTTACTCAAGCGTTTACAATGAGCAGTTCTTC. It translates to CASSYSSVYNEQFF.

This rearrangement joins TRBV11-3 to TRBJ2-3; no reliable D call. Between the trimmed V and J ends, which lost 3 bases and 2 bases, there was a span of 9 bases. The CDR3 contains 14 residues. Germline V gene data show CDR1 as SGHNT and CDR2 as YENEEA. CDR3 bases: TGTGCCAGCAGCTTCGAAGGAACCACAGATACGCAGTATTTT. The encoded protein is CASSFEGTTDTQYF.

The rearrangement links TRBV27 to TRBJ1-6; D is undetermined. The germline gives CDR1 MNHEY, CDR2 SMNVEV (reference sequence). This CDR3 has 13 amino acids. The V end was cut by 6 bases, the J end by 12 bases, with 15 bases between. In nucleotides, the CDR3 is TGTGCCAGCAGGGCGTCGGTTGCCGGACCCCTCCACTTT. It codes for CASRASVAGPLHF.

This chain links TRBV29-1 with TRBJ2-3; D ambiguous. The germline V gene encodes CDR1 SQVTM and CDR2 ANQGSEA. With 5 bases removed from V and 0 bases from J, the gap between germline ends came to 12 bases. The CDR3 covers 14 residues. The CDR3 reads CSVRADRSTDTQYF. The CDR3 bases are TGCAGCGTTCGGGCAGACCGAAGCACAGATACGCAGTATTTT.

This chain uses TRBV11-3 with TRBJ2-7; 9 positions match TRBD1. CDR3 length: 16 amino acids. CDR1 is SGHNT and CDR2 is YENEEA in the germline V gene. J gave up 0 bases and V 1 base, and 4 bases lay outside the gene matches. The CDR3 nucleotides are TGTGCCAGCAGCTTAGGGGGGACAGGGAGCTCCTACGAGCAGTACTTC. Translating gives CASSLGGTGSSYEQYF.

As DNA, the CDR3 is TGTGCCAGCAGCTATAGCGGGGGACCCTACAATGAGCAGTTCTTC. It specifies CASSYSGGPYNEQFF. The chain combines TRBV7-2 with TRBJ2-1; 9 bases map to TRBD2. The CDR3 runs to 15 residues. Germline V CDR1 and CDR2: SGHTA, FQGNSA. The junction had 3 bases not matched to a gene; V was cut back by 4 bases and J by 2 bases.

In its sample, this clone was seen once. The genes are TRBV11-2 and TRBJ1-1; no firm D call. With 6 bases removed from V and 0 bases from J, the gap between germline ends came to 17 bases. This CDR3 spans 16 amino acids. The germline V gene has CDR1 SGHAT and CDR2 FQNNGV. The CDR3 DNA follows: TGTGCCAGCAGTCGAGGGCCAAGGTACTTGAACACTGAAGCTTTCTTT. It specifies CASSRGPRYLNTEAFF.

The rearrangement links TRBV11-2 to TRBJ2-3; TRBD2 matches at 13 bases. The CDR3 runs to 16 residues. CDR1 and CDR2 (germline): SGHAT, FQNNGV. J gave up 6 bases and V 4 bases, and 7 bases lay outside the gene matches. The CDR3 is CASSSVGLAGADTQYF. CDR3 in DNA: TGTGCCAGCAGCTCAGTAGGACTAGCGGGGGCGGATACGCAGTATTTT.

This chain links TRBV6-6 with TRBJ2-1, with D unclear. Germline assignment: CDR1 MNHNY and CDR2 SVGAGI (reference sequence). V shed 0 bases and J shed 5 bases, with 8 bases lying between them. This CDR3 comprises 14 residues. The CDR3: CASSYSSPNNEQFF. CDR3 DNA: TGTGCCAGCAGTTACTCGAGTCCCAACAATGAGCAGTTCTTC.